This T cell receptor (beta chain) was identified in a study of cytomegalovirus exposure and HLA in healthy donors. PCR used 60 Vbeta primers and 13 Jbeta primers. The repertoire was sequenced with immunoSEQ multiplex PCR; TCRdb's copy has only in-frame clones and lacks some. This sample has around 110,000 clones, with around 75% found just once. Germline CDR1 is MNHEY and CDR2 is SVGAGI. The CDR3 consists of 15 residues. V was pared by 5 bases and J by 11 bases, with 12 bases of the junction left unmatched. J is TRBJ1-3 and V is TRBV6-5, with 10 bases aligning to TRBD1. The clonotype originates from a woman between 18 and 29 years old in good health and CMV-seronegative. Sequenced: PBMCs. The chain's CDR3 is CASSTPGQGLNSIYF. In DNA, the CDR3 is TGTGCCAGCAGTACCCCGGGACAGGGGCTAAATTCCATATATTTT.